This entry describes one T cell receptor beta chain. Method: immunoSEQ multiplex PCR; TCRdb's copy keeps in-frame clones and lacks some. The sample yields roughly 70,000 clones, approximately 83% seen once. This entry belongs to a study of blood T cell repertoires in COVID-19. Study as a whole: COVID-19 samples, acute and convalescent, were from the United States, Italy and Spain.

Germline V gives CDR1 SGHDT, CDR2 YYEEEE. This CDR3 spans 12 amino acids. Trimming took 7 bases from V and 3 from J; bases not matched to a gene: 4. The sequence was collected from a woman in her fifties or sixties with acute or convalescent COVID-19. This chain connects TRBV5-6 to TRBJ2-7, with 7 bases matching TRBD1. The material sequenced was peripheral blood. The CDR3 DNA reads TGTGCCAGCCGACAGGGCAACTACGAGCAGTACTTC. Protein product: CASRQGNYEQYF. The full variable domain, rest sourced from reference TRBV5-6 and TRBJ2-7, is DAGVTQSPTHLIKTRGQQVTLRCSPKSGHDTVSWYQQALGQGPQFIFQYYEEEERQRGNFPDRFSGHQFPNYSSELNVNALLLGDSALYLCASRQGNYEQYFGPGTRLTVT.